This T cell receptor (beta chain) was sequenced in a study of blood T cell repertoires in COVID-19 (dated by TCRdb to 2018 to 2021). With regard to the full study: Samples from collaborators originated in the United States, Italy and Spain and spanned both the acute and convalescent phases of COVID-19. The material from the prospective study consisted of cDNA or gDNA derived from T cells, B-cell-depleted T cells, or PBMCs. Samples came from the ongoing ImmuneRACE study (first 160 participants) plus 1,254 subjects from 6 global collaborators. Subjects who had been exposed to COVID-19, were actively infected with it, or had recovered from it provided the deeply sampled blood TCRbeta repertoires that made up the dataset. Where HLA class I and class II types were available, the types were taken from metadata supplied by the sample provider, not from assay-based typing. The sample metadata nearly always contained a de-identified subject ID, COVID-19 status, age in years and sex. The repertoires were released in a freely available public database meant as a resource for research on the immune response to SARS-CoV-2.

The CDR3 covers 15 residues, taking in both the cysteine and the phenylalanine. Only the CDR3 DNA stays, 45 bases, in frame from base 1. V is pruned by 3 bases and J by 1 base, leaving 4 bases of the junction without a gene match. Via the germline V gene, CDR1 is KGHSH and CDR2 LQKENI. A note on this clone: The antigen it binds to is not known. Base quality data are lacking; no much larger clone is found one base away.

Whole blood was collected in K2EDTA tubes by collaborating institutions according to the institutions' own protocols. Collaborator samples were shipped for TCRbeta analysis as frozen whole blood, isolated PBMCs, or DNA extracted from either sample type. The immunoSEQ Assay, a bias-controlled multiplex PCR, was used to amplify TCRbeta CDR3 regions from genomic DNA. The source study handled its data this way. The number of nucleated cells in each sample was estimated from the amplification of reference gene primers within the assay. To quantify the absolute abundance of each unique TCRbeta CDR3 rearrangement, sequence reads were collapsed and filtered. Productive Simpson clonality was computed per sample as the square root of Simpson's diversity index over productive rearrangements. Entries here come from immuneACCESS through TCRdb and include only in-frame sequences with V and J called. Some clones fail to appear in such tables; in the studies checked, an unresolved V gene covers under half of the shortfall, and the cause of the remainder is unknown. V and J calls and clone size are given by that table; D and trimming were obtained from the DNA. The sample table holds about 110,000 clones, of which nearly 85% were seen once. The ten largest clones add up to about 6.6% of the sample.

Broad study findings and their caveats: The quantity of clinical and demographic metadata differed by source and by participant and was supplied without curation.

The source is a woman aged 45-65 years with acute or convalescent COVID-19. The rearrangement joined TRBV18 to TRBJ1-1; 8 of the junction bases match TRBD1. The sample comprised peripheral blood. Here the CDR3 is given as CASSPQGATNTEAFF. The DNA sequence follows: TGTGCCAGCTCACCTCAGGGGGCGACGAACACTGAAGCTTTCTTT.